This TCR beta chain is from a study of human T cells and chemical hapten exposure (dated by TCRdb to the early 2020s). In terms of the full investigation: For sensitization, 2% DPC in acetone was applied to a 2 cm by 2 cm area of upper inner arm skin. The mostly female patient cohort included alopecia areata with under or over 50% scalp involvement, alopecia totalis and alopecia universalis. This study followed changes in the peripheral blood TCR repertoire in vivo during primary and secondary sensitization of alopecia patients to the hapten diphenylcyclopropenone (DPC). Libraries were pooled for sequencing, and per-sample TCR yields varied mainly because of small differences in library volumes within the pool. For TCR sequencing, blood came from approximately 29 alopecia patients at anywhere from one to four time points (pre-sensitization, 2, 6 and 24 weeks). Patch tests used Finn chambers with 0.01% DPC on the upper back, scored after 6 days by International Contact Dermatitis Research Group standards. Weekly therapeutic DPC doses were additionally applied to the scalp of patients throughout the approximately 25-week study period. Blood was sampled from patients pre-sensitization (week 0) and at 2, 6 and about 24 weeks after DPC sensitization.

Comments on this clonotype: The target of this receptor is not known. No base quality values were provided; no much bigger clone lies one nucleotide off.

The CDR3 goes from the cysteine to the phenylalanine over 15 residues. Here the CDR3 DNA is all that survives: 45 bases in frame from base 1. Looking up the germline V gene yields CDR1 MGHRA and CDR2 YSYEKL. V loses 0 bases of germline sequence and J loses 4 bases, and the interval between the two ends is 12 bases. The investigation overall reported the following: No change with DPC sensitization was found in the number of TCRs above 1 in 1000 frequency, and no evidence of global repertoire structure alterations was found. Repeated subsampling changed both the strength of the expansion versus patch-test correlation and the threshold at which that correlation became significant. A positive correlation was found between the number of PT1 expanded TCRs and patch test score, with significance reached at thresholds 8, 16 and 32 but not 4. Alopecia, a presumed autoimmune disease, was present in all patients, so the immune response of the patients might differ from that of healthy individuals. Significantly more large CDR3 similarity clusters were formed by expanded TCRs than by pre-sensitization or healthy control sets, consistent with antigen-driven responses.

Receptor amplification or capture employed RACE. Sequenced on a NextSeq 500. Library preparation attached unique molecular identifiers to individual cDNA molecules for quantitative, reproducible TCR counting. Each blood RNA sample was used to sequence both TCR alpha and TCR beta chains. As for the authors' bioinformatics: The median number of TCRs per sample was roughly 100,000, ranging from about 23,224 to 750,000. V, J and CDR3 annotation of the TCR reads was performed with the Decombinator software suite. To make PS versus PT1 abundance plots, every sample was subsampled to the same number of TCRs (28,000). Expanded TCRs were defined as absent before sensitization and observed at least eight times at the 2-week time point. TCRdb reran the public reads through fastp at Q25 and MiXCR, keeping productive beta chains. Under each unique CDR3 protein, matching rows form one entry showing the most common genes and DNA. The V and J calls, along with clone size, are taken from TCRdb and not from the paper's own processing. The sample records approximately 260,000 distinct CDR3 sequences, 7% to 10% of which are singletons. Over 2% of the sample goes to the ten largest clones.

The intended sense of this specimen's time point label: pre-sensitization, week 0. The sample's treatment or condition, from its label and the paper: therapeutic diphenylcyclopropenone sensitization with weekly scalp DPC. At each patch-test visit, blood was drawn before the patch test was applied. Patients were eligible if aged 18 to 70, diagnosed with alopecia and judged suitable for DPC therapy, and pregnant patients were excluded. Total RNA was isolated from unfractionated whole blood collected in Tempus Blood RNA tubes. The clonotype originates from a woman aged 40 to 50 with alopecia areata. Some clones in this sample may be carry-over from other donors' samples. Recombination joined TRBV4-1 with TRBJ1-2, with the D segment identity uncertain. Sequencing used whole blood, obtained in connection with sensitization to the hapten diphenylcyclopropenone (DPC). The bases are TGCGCCAGCAGCCAAGATGACGGAGAGAGCTATGGCTACACCTTC. Its amino acids are CASSQDDGESYGYTF.